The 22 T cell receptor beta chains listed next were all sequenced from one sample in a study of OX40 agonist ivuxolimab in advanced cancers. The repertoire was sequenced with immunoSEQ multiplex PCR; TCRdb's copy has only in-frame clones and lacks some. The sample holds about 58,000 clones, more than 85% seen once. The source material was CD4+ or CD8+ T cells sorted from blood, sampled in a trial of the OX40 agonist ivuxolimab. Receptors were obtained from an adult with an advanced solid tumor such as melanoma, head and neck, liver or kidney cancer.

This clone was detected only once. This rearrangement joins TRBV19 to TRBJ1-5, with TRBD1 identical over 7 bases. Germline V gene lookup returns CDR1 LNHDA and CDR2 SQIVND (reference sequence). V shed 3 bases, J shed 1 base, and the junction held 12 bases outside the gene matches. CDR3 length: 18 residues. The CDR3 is CASSIMSRGPLSNQPQHF. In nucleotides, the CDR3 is TGTGCCAGTAGTATTATGTCTAGGGGGCCTTTAAGCAATCAGCCCCAGCATTTT.

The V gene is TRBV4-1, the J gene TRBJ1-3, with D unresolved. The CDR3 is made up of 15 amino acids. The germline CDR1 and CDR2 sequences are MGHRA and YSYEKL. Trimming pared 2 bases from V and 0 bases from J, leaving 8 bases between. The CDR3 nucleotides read TGCGCCAGCAGCCAAACGGGCATCTCTGGAAACACCATATATTTT. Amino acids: CASSQTGISGNTIYF.

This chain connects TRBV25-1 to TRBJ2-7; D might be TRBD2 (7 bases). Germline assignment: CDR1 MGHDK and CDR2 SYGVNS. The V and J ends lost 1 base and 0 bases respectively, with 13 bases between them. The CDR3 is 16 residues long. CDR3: CASSELGGGSSYEQYF. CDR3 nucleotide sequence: TGTGCCAGCAGTGAATTAGGGGGGGGTTCCTCCTACGAGCAGTACTTC.

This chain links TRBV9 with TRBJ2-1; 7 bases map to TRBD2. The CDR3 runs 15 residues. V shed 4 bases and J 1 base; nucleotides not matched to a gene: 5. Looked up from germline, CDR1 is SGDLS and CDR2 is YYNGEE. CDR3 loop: CASSSSGNSYNEQFF. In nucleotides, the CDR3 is TGTGCCAGCAGCTCAAGCGGGAATTCCTACAATGAGCAGTTCTTC.

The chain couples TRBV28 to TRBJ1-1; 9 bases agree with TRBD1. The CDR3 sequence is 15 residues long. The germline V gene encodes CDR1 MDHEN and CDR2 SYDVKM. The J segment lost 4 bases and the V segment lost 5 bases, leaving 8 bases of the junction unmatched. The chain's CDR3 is CASSPPGQGITEAFF. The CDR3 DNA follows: TGTGCCAGCAGTCCACCGGGACAGGGTATCACTGAAGCTTTCTTT.

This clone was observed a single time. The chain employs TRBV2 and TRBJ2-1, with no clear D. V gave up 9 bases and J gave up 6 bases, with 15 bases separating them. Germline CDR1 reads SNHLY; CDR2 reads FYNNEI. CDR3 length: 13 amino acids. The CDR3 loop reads CARDRPSGNEQFF. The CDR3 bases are TGTGCCAGGGACCGACCTTCGGGCAATGAGCAGTTCTTC.

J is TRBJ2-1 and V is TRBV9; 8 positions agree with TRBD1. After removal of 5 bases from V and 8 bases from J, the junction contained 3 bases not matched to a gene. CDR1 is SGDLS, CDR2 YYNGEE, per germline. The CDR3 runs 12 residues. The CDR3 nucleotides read TGTGCCAGCAGTATGGACAGGGATGAGCAGTTCTTC. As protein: CASSMDRDEQFF.

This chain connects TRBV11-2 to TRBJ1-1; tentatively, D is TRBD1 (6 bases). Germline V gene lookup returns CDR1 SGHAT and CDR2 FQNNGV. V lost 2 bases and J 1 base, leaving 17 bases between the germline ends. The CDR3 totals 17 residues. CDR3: CASSLSPTGTRNTEAFF. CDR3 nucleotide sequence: TGTGCCAGCAGCTTATCCCCGACCGGGACAAGGAACACTGAAGCTTTCTTT.

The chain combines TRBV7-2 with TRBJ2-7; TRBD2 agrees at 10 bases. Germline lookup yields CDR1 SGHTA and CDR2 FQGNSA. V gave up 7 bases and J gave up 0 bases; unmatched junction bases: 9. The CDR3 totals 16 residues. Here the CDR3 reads CASNSWTSGGSYEQYF. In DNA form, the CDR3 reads TGTGCCAGCAACTCATGGACTAGCGGAGGCTCCTACGAGCAGTACTTC. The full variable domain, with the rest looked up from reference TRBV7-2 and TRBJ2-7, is GAGVSQSPSNKVTEKGKDVELRCDPISGHTALYWYRQSLGQGLEFLIYFQGNSAPDKSGLPSDRFSAERTGGSVSTLTIQRTQQEDSAVYLCASNSWTSGGSYEQYFGPGTRLTVT.

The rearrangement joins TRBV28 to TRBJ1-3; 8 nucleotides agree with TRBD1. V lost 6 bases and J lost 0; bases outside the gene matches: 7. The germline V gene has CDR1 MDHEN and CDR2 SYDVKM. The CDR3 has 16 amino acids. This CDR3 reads CASSLSGQGSGNTIYF. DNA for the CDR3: TGTGCCAGCAGCCTATCCGGACAGGGCTCTGGAAACACCATATATTTT.

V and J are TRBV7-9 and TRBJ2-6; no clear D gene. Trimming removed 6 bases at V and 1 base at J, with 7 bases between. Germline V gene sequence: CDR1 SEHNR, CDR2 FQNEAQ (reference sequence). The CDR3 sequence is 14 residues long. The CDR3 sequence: CASSPRSGANVLTF. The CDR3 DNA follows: TGTGCCAGCAGTCCGAGGTCTGGGGCCAACGTCCTGACTTTC.

In nucleotides, the CDR3 is TGTGCCAGCAGTCACCCCCAGGGGCGCGGAAACACCATATATTTT. Residues: CASSHPQGRGNTIYF. V usage is TRBV6-6 and J usage is TRBJ1-3, with D maybe TRBD1 (6 bases). The V gene lost 5 bases and the J gene lost 4 bases, with 15 bases spanning the gap. Germline V lookup: CDR1 MNHNY, CDR2 SVGAGI (reference sequence). This CDR3 comprises 15 residues.

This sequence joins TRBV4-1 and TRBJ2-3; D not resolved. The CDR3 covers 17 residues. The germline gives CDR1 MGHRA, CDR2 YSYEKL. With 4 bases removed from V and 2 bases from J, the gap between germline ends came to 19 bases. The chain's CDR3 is CASSLQATWRSTDTQYF. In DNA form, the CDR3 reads TGCGCCAGCAGCCTTCAGGCAACTTGGCGATCCACAGATACGCAGTATTTT.

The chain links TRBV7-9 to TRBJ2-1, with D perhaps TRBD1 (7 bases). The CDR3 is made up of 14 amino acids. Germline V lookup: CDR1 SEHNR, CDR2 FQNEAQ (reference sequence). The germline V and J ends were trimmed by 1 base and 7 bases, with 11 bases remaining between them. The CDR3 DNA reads TGTGCCAGCAGCTTAGGATCAGGGGGGAATGAGCAGTTCTTC. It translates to CASSLGSGGNEQFF.

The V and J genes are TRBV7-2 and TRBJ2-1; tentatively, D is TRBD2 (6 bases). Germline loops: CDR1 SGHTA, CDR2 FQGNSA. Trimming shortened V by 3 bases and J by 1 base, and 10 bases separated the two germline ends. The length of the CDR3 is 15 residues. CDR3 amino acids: CASSLQAGSYNEQFF. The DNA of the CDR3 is TGTGCCAGCAGCTTGCAAGCGGGTTCCTACAATGAGCAGTTCTTC.

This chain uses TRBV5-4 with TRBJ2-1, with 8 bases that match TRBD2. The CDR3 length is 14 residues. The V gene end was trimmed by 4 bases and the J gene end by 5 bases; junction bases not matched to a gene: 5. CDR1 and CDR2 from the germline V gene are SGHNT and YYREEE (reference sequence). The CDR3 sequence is CASSAGAGDNEQFF. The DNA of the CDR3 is TGTGCCAGCAGCGCCGGAGCGGGAGACAATGAGCAGTTCTTC.

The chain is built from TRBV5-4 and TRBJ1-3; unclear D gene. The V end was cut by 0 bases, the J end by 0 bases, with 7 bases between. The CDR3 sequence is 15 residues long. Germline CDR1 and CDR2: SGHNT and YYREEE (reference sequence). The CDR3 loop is CASSLGSPSGNTIYF. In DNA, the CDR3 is TGTGCCAGCAGCTTGGGCAGCCCCTCTGGAAACACCATATATTTT.

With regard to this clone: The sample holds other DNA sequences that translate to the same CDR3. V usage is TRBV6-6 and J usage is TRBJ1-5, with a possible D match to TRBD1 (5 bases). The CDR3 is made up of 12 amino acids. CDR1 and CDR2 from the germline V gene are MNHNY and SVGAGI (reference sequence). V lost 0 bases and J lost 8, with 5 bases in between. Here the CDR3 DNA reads TGTGCCAGCAGTTACTCGGGGGAGCCCCAGCATTTT. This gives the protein CASSYSGEPQHF.

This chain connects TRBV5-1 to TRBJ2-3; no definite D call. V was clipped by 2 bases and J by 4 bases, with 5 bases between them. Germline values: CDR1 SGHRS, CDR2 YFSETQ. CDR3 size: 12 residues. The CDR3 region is CASSLGADTQYF. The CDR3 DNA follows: TGCGCCAGCAGCTTAGGAGCAGATACGCAGTATTTT.

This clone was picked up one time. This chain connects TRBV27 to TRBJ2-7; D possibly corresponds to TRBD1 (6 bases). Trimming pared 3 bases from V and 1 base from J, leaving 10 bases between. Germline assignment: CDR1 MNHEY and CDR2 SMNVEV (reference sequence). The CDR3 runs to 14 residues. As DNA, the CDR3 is TGTGCCAGCAGTTTGCTTACAGGGTCCTACGAGCAGTACTTC. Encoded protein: CASSLLTGSYEQYF.

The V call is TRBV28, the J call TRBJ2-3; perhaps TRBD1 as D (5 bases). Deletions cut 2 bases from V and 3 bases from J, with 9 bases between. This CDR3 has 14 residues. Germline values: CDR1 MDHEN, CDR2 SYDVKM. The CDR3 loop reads CASSLIQGTDTQYF. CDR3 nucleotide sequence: TGTGCCAGCAGTTTAATTCAGGGTACAGATACGCAGTATTTT.

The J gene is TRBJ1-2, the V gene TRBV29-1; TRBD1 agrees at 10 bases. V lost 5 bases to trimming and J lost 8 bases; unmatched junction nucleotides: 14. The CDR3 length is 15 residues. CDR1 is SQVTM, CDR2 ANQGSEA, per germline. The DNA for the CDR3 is TGCAGCGTTAACCCGGGACAGGGGCTAGATGGGGGCTACACCTTC. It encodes CSVNPGQGLDGGYTF.